One and the same sample provided the 9 T cell receptor beta chains below, sequenced in a study of cytomegalovirus exposure and HLA in healthy donors. The study ran its PCR with 60 Vbeta and 13 Jbeta primers. Measured with immunoSEQ multiplex PCR; TCRdb has only the in-frame clones, and not every one. The repertoire holds 90,000 to 110,000 clones, with around 15% as singletons. The material sequenced was PBMCs. Receptors originate from a female donor in good health and CMV-seronegative.

The rearrangement joins TRBV2 to TRBJ1-5; TRBD1 aligns across 8 bases. The CDR3 runs to 15 residues. Germline CDR1 reads SNHLY; CDR2 reads FYNNEI. V lost 6 bases to trimming and J lost 3 bases; unmatched junction nucleotides: 7. The CDR3 spells CASRTDRGFNQPQHF. CDR3 nucleotide sequence: TGTGCCAGCAGAACAGACAGGGGATTCAATCAGCCCCAGCATTTT.

This clone was seen more than once but under ten times. The CDR3, as DNA: TGTGCCAGCAGTGGGGGACAGGATAGCAATCAGCCCCAGCATTTT. Translated: CASSGGQDSNQPQHF. The chain carries TRBV6-6 and TRBJ1-5; 8 nucleotides align to TRBD1. The J segment lost 0 bases and the V segment lost 5 bases, leaving 3 bases of the junction unmatched. The CDR3 is 15 amino acids. The germline CDR1 and CDR2 sequences are MNHNY and SVGAGI (reference sequence).

The gene calls are TRBV7-9 and TRBJ1-4, with 7 bases lining up with TRBD1. The CDR3 totals 15 residues. The V segment lost 5 bases and the J segment 8 bases; nucleotides outside the gene matches: 11. CDR1 and CDR2 from the germline V gene are SEHNR and FQNEAQ (reference sequence). The CDR3 reads CASSPSRDRNEKLFF. In nucleotides, the CDR3 is TGTGCCAGCAGCCCTAGCCGGGACAGAAACGAAAAACTGTTTTTT.

The chain combines TRBV4-3 with TRBJ2-2, with D possibly TRBD2 on 6 matching bases. Germline-derived CDR1 and CDR2 are LGHNA and YSLEER. V dropped 0 bases and J dropped 1 base, with 9 bases sitting between them. The CDR3 length is 16 residues. The CDR3 loop reads CASSQELGGNTGELFF. The CDR3 DNA is TGCGCCAGCAGCCAAGAGCTCGGGGGGAACACCGGGGAGCTGTTTTTT.

Only a few counts were recorded for this clone. CDR3 residues: CASMAGGPDTQYF. The CDR3 DNA sequence: TGTGCCAGTATGGCGGGAGGGCCAGATACGCAGTATTTT. The rearrangement joins TRBV19 to TRBJ2-3, with 9 positions matching TRBD2. After removal of 7 bases from V and 4 bases from J, the junction contained 3 bases not matched to a gene. Germline assignment: CDR1 LNHDA and CDR2 SQIVND (reference sequence). This CDR3 region has 13 residues.

This chain links TRBV10-3 with TRBJ1-5, with a tentative D call TRBD1 (5 bases). The CDR3 totals 14 residues. Germline values: CDR1 ENHRY, CDR2 SYGVKD. V lost 10 bases and J 1 base, leaving 14 bases between the germline ends. DNA of the CDR3: TGTGCCACCTCGGGAGGGGTGAGCAATCAGCCCCAGCATTTT. It specifies CATSGGVSNQPQHF.

The chain joins TRBV27 to TRBJ1-2; a weak D match, TRBD1 (5 bases). From germline, CDR1 is MNHEY and CDR2 SMNVEV (reference sequence). The CDR3 extends over 13 amino acids. Trimming shortened V by 6 bases and J by 2 bases, and 10 bases separated the two germline ends. CDR3 sequence: CASRSDRNYGYTF. CDR3 bases: TGTGCCAGCAGATCCGACAGAAACTATGGCTACACCTTC.

The V gene is TRBV7-8, the J gene TRBJ2-7; 7 bases are shared with TRBD1. From germline, CDR1 is SGHVS and CDR2 FQNEAQ. The CDR3 is 14 amino acids. With 3 bases clipped from V and 2 bases from J, the junction kept 4 bases outside the gene matches. Here the CDR3 reads CASSFRGSTYEQYF. The DNA of the CDR3 is TGTGCCAGCAGCTTCAGGGGGTCCACCTACGAGCAGTACTTC.

Concerning this clone: Other DNA sequences in this specimen translate into the identical CDR3. CDR3 protein: CASSLALGQGSGNTIYF. For the CDR3, the DNA is TGCGCCAGCAGCTTGGCCCTGGGACAGGGATCTGGAAACACCATATATTTT. The genes are TRBV5-1 and TRBJ1-3, with 9 bases aligning to TRBD1. This CDR3 has 17 amino acids. With V trimmed by 0 bases and J by 1 base, 5 bases remained unmatched. The germline V gene encodes CDR1 SGHRS and CDR2 YFSETQ.